This T cell receptor (beta chain) was profiled in a study of T cells in Graves' hyperthyroidism and ophthalmopathy. Study at large: Before treatment of any kind, peripheral blood was taken at initial diagnosis.

The CDR3 runs to 13 residues. Trimming took off 3 bases at V and 5 bases at J, with 10 bases between the two ends. Germline assignment: CDR1 SEHNR and CDR2 FQNEAQ (reference sequence). Researchers amplified the TCR beta CDR3 regions from RNA transcripts. HTBI primers were the set used in a first-round RT-PCR of the TCR CDR3. TCRdb re-called the multiplex PCR reads through MiXCR, storing one row per CDR3 protein. Among 550,000 to 700,000 distinct CDR3 sequences listed, roughly 14% were seen once. Not enrolled were patients with uncontrolled infection, other autoimmune disease, pregnancy or lactation. Out of about 10 ml of fresh peripheral blood came the PBMCs. This clonotype appeared many times.

Sequenced material: blood. The source of this sequence is a woman aged 35 to 49 with Graves' ophthalmopathy. The J gene is TRBJ1-1, the V gene TRBV7-9; D gene unclear. The CDR3 DNA is TGTGCCAGCAGCTTCGCCGCGGATACTGAAGCTTTCTTT. Translating gives CASSFAADTEAFF.